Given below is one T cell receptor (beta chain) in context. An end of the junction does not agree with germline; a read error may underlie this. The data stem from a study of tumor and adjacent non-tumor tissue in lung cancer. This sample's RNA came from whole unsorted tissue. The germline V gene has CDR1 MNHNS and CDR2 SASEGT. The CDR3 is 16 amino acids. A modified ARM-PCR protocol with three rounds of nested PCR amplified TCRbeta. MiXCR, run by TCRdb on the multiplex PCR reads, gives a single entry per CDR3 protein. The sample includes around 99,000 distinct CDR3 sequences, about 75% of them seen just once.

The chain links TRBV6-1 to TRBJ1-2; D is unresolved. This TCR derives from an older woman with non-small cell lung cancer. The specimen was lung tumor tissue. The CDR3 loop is CACSETRRRTNYDYTF. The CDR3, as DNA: TGTGCCTGCAGTGAAACACGTCGGCGGACTAACTATGACTACACCTTC.